Listed here is a single T cell receptor (beta chain). The target antigen is unknown. The data were obtained in a study of T-cell memory formation after mild COVID-19. Study-wide results and limits: While clones contracting from day 15 to 85 were balanced between CD4 and CD8, later expanders leaned CD4+.

With 2 bases clipped from V and 2 bases from J, the junction kept 4 bases outside the gene matches. Germline V gene data show CDR1 as LNHDA and CDR2 as SQIVND (reference sequence). The CDR3 is 16 residues long. cDNA libraries for TCR alpha and TCR beta, carrying sample barcodes and UMIs, came from 5'RACE with constant-segment primers. TCRdb itself ran the 5' RACE reads through MiXCR, one entry per CDR3 protein. The table shows 250,000 to 350,000 distinct CDR3 sequences, with about 17% occurring only once. The chain combines TRBV19 with TRBJ1-1; 11 bases agree with TRBD1. Sequenced material: PBMCs or a T cell subset sorted from them (not recorded which). The TCR comes from a man aged 18-30 years who had mild COVID-19 (a few samples of this study predate the infection). Cell type and time point are not known. The DNA of the CDR3 is TGTGCCAGTAGTATACTCAGGACAGGGGGCAACACTGAAGCTTTCTTT. It codes for CASSILRTGGNTEAFF.